The clone carrying this T cell receptor (beta chain) was seen once. Its antigen remains unknown. Patients with autoimmune history or systemic immunosuppression were excluded. Assay: immunoSEQ multiplex PCR; the TCRdb copy retains only in-frame clones and omits some. Here the sample spans around 70,000 clones, about four fifths being singletons. Looked up from germline, CDR1 is MGHRA and CDR2 is YSYEKL. The CDR3 is 19 amino acids. V was cut by 1 base and J by 0 bases, with 19 bases left in between. These data come from a study of OX40 agonist ivuxolimab in advanced cancers. Study-wide context: Ivuxolimab, which patients received intravenously every 2 weeks, was dosed at 0.01 to 10 mg/kg. Findings and caveats of the study: Some of the lowest clonal expansion was seen in partial responders at 0.1-3.0 mg/kg. At doses 0.1 to 3.0 mg/kg, CD4+ and CD8+ clones expanded.

The starting material was CD4+ or CD8+ T cells sorted from blood, obtained in a trial of the OX40 agonist ivuxolimab. The sequence derives from an adult with an advanced solid tumor such as melanoma, head and neck, liver or kidney cancer. The J gene is TRBJ1-5, the V gene TRBV4-1, with a tentative D call TRBD1 (5 bases). CDR3 bases: TGCGCCAGCAGCCAAGGATACGGGGGTTCGCTGTATAGCAATCAGCCCCAGCATTTT. Protein product: CASSQGYGGSLYSNQPQHF.